This TCR beta chain was sequenced for a study of blood T cell repertoires in COVID-19. The wider study: PBMCs, B-cell-depleted T cells, or T cells were the source of the cDNA or gDNA that made up the material.

Trimming stripped 4 bases from V and 11 bases from J, with 11 bases between. This CDR3 has 11 amino acids. Germline V gene data show CDR1 as LNHDA and CDR2 as SQIVND (reference sequence). Participants were aged roughly 18 to 90 years from 20 to 30 US areas. The table came from immunoSEQ multiplex PCR; TCRdb's copy has only in-frame clones and leaves some out. The repertoire consists of about 380,000 clones, with 88% occurring once and the leading ten covering more than 0.95%. Sequenced: PBMCs or T cells enriched from blood (not recorded which). The sequence was obtained from a woman aged 18-29 years who had recovered from COVID-19. The gene calls are TRBV19 and TRBJ1-1; D is undetermined. Here the CDR3 reads CASSTPQRAFF. DNA for the CDR3: TGTGCCAGTAGTACCCCCCAGCGGGCTTTCTTT.